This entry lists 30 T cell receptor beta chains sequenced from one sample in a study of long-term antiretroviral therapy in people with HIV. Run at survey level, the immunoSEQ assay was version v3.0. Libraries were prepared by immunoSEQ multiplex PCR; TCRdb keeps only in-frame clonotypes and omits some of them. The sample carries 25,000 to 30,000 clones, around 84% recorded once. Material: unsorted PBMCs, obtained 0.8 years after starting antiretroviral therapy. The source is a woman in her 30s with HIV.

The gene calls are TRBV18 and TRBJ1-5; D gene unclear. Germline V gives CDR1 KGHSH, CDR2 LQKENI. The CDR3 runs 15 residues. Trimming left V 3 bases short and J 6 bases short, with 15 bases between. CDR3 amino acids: CASSPGESLGQPQHF. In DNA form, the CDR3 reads TGTGCCAGCTCACCCGGGGAGTCCTTAGGTCAGCCCCAGCATTTT.

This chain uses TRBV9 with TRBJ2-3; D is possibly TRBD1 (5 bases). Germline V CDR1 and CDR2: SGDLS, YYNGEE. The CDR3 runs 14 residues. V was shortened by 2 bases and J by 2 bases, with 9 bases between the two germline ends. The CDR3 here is CASSVHRNTDTQYF. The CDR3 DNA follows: TGTGCCAGCAGCGTGCACAGGAACACAGATACGCAGTATTTT.

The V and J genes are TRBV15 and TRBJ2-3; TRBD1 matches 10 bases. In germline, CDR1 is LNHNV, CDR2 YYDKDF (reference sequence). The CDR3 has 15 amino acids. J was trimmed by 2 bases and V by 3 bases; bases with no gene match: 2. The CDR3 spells CATSSRQGATDTQYF. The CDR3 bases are TGTGCCACCAGCAGTCGACAGGGGGCCACAGATACGCAGTATTTT.

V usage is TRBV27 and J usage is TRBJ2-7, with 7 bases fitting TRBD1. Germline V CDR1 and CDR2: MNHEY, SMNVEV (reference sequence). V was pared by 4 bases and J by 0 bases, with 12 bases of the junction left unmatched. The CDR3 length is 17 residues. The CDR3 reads CASSSSPLDRSSYEQYF. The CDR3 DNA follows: TGTGCCAGCAGTTCCTCGCCCCTGGACAGGAGCTCCTACGAGCAGTACTTC.

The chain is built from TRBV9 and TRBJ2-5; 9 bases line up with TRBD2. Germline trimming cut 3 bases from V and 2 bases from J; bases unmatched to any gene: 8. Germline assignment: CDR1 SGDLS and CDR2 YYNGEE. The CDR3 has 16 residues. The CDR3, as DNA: TGTGCCAGCAGCGCACCCGGGACTAGCATTCAAGAGACCCAGTACTTC. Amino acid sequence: CASSAPGTSIQETQYF.

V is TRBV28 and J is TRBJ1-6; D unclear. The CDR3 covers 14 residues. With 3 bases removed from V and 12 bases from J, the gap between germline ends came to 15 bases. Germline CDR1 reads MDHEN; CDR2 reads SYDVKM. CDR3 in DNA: TGTGCCAGCAGTTTCGAAGTCGGTCATCAACCCCTCCACTTT. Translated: CASSFEVGHQPLHF.

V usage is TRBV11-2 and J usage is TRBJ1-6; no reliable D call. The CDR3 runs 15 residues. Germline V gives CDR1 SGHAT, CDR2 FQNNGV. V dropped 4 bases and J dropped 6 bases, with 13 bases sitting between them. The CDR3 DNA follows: TGTGCCAGCAGCTCGACGACGGGGAGTAATTCACCCCTCCACTTT. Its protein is CASSSTTGSNSPLHF.

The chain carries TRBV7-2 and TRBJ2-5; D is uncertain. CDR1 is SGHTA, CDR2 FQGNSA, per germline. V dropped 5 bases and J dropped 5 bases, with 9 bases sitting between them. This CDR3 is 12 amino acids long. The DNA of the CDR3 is TGTGCCAGCAGCGCCTCCCGGGAGACCCAGTACTTC. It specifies CASSASRETQYF.

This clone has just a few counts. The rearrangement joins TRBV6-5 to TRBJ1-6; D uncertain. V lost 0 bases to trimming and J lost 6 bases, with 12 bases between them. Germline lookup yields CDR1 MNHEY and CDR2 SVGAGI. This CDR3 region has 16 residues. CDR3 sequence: CASSYSTNRGNSPLHF. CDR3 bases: TGTGCCAGCAGTTACTCGACCAATCGGGGTAATTCACCCCTCCACTTT.

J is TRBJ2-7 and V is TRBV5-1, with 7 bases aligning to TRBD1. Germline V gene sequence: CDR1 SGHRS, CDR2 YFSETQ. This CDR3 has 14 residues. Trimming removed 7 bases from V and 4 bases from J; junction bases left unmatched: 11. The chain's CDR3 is CASQTGTVAYEQYF. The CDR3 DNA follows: TGCGCCAGCCAGACCGGGACAGTCGCATACGAGCAGTACTTC.

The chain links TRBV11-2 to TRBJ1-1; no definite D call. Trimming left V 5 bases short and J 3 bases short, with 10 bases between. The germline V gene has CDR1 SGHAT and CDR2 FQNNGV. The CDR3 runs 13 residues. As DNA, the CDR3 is TGTGCCAGCAGCGCTAATCGGGACACTGAAGCTTTCTTT. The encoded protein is CASSANRDTEAFF. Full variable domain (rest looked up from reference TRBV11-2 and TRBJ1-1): EAGVAQSPRYKIIEKRQSVAFWCNPISGHATLYWYQQILGQGPKLLIQFQNNGVVDDSQLPKDRFSAERLKGVDSTLKIQPAKLEDSAVYLCASSANRDTEAFFGQGTRLTVV.

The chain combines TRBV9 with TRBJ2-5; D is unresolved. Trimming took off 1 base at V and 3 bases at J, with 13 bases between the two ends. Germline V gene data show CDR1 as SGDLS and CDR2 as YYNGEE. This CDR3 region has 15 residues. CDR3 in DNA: TGTGCCAGCAGCGTAACCAAATTCGCCGAAGAGACCCAGTACTTC. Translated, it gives CASSVTKFAEETQYF.

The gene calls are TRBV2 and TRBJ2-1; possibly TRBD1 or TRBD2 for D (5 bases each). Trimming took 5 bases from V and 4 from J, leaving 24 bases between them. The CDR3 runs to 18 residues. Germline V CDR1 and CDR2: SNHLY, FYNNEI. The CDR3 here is CASSLIPGLDFRYNEQFF. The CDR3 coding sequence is TGTGCCAGCAGTTTAATACCGGGGCTTGATTTTCGATACAATGAGCAGTTCTTC.

CDR3 nucleotides: TGTGCCACCAGCAGACGACTTATGAACACTGAAGCTTTCTTT. It yields the protein CATSRRLMNTEAFF. The chain joins TRBV15 to TRBJ1-1, with D hard to call. CDR1 is LNHNV, CDR2 YYDKDF, per germline (reference sequence). Deletions cut 2 bases from V and 0 bases from J, with 7 bases between. The CDR3 is 14 residues long.

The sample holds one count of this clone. CDR3 amino acids: CASSFSLFNTDTQYF. The CDR3 DNA reads TGTGCCAGCAGCTTTTCCCTCTTCAACACAGATACGCAGTATTTT. The chain recombines TRBV11-2 with TRBJ2-3; D remains unclear. The CDR3 is made up of 15 amino acids. V lost 3 bases, J lost 2 bases, and 12 bases lay in between. Germline V CDR1 and CDR2: SGHAT, FQNNGV.

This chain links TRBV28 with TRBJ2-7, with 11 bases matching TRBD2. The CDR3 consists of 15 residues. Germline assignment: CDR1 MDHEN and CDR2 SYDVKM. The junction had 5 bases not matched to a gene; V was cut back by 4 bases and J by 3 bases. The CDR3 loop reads CASSSSGGRVYEQYV. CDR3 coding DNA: TGTGCCAGCAGTTCTAGCGGGGGGCGAGTCTACGAGCAGTACGTC.

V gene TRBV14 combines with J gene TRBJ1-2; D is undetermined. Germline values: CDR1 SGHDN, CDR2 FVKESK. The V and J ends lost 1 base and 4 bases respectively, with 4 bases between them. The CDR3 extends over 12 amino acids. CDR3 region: CASSQAGYGYTF. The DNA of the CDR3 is TGTGCCAGCAGCCAAGCGGGCTATGGCTACACCTTC.

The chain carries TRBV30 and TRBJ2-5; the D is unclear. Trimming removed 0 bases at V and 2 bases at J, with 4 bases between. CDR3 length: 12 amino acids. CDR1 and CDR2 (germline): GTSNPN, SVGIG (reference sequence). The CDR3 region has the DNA TGTGCCTGGAGTGTTCTTCAAGAGACCCAGTACTTC. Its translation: CAWSVLQETQYF.

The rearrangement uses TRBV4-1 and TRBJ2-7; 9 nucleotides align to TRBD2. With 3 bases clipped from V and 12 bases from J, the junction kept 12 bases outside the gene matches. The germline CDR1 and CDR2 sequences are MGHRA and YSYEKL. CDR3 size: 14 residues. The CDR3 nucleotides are TGCGCCAGCAGCCAGTTTCCGACTAGCGGATTGGGGTACTTC. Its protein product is CASSQFPTSGLGYF.

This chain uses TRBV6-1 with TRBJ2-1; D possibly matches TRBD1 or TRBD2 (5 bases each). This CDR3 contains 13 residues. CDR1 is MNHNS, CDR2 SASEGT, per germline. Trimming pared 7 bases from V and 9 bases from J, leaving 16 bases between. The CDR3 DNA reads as TGTGCCAGCACCCCCCCCGGGACGTCTGAGCAGTTCTTC. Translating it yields CASTPPGTSEQFF.

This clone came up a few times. This chain's CDR3 is CASSLLGAGGPSPLHF. CDR3 DNA sequence: TGTGCCAGCAGCTTGCTCGGCGCGGGTGGGCCTTCACCCCTCCACTTT. The chain carries TRBV11-2 and TRBJ1-6; unclear D gene. Germline CDR1 is SGHAT and CDR2 is FQNNGV. There are 16 residues in the CDR3. V was shortened by 3 bases and J by 9 bases, with 18 bases between the two germline ends.

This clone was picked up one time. The CDR3 here is CASRAGRNNQPQHF. The CDR3 region has the DNA TGTGCCAGCAGGGCCGGGCGGAACAATCAGCCCCAGCATTTT. The chain carries TRBV6-5 and TRBJ1-5; D is unresolved. The CDR3 extends over 14 amino acids. CDR1 is MNHEY and CDR2 is SVGAGI in the germline V gene. Trimming took off 6 bases at V and 3 bases at J, with 12 bases between the two ends.

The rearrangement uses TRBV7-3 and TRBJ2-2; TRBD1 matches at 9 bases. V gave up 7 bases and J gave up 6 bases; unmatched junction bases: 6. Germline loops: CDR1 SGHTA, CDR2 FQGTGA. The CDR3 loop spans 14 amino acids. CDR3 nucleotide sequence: TGTGCCAGCAAACCCGGGACAGGGCCCGGGGAGCTGTTTTTT. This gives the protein CASKPGTGPGELFF.

The CDR3 sequence: CASSLSDSGANVLTF. CDR3 nucleotide sequence: TGTGCCAGCAGTCTCTCAGACTCTGGGGCCAACGTCCTGACTTTC. The chain recombines TRBV27 with TRBJ2-6; D not resolved. Germline V CDR1 and CDR2: MNHEY, SMNVEV (reference sequence). This CDR3 has 15 residues. With 5 bases removed from V and 0 bases from J, the gap between germline ends came to 8 bases. Variable domain in full (rest from reference TRBV27 and TRBJ2-6): EAQVTQNPRYLITVTGKKLTVTCSQNMNHEYMSWYRQDPGLGLRQIYYSMNVEVTDKGDVPEGYKVSRKEKRNFPLILESPSPNQTSLYFCASSLSDSGANVLTFGAGSRLTVL.

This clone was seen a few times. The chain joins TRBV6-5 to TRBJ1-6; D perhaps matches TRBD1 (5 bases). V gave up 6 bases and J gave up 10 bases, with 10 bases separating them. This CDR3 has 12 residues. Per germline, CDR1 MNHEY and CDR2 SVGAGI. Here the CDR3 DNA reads TGTGCCAGCAGCCCGGACACGTCACCCCTCCACTTT. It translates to CASSPDTSPLHF.

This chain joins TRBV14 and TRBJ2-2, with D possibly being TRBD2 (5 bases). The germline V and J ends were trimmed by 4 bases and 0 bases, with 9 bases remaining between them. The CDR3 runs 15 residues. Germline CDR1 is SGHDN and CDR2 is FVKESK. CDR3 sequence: CASSRSLANTGELFF. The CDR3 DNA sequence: TGTGCCAGCAGCCGATCACTAGCGAACACCGGGGAGCTGTTTTTT.

Here the CDR3 reads CASSLVPATEAFF. As DNA, the CDR3 is TGTGCCAGCAGCTTGGTACCAGCCACTGAAGCTTTCTTT. V is TRBV5-6 and J is TRBJ1-1; D not resolved. V lost 0 bases to trimming and J lost 4 bases, with 7 bases between them. The V gene's germline CDR1 is SGHDT and CDR2 YYEEEE. The CDR3 covers 13 residues.

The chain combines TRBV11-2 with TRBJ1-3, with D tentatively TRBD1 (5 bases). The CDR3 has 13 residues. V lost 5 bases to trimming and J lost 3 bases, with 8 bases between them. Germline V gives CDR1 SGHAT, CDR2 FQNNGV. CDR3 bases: TGTGCCAGCAGCCGGGACGGTGGAAACACCATATATTTT. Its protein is CASSRDGGNTIYF.

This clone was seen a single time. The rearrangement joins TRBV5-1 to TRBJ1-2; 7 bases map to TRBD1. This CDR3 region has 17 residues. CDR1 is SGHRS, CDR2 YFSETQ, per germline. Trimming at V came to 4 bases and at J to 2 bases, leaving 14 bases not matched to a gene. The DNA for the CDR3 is TGCGCCAGCAGCGACCCCAAAAAGCAGGGGGAAAACTATGGCTACACCTTC. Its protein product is CASSDPKKQGENYGYTF.

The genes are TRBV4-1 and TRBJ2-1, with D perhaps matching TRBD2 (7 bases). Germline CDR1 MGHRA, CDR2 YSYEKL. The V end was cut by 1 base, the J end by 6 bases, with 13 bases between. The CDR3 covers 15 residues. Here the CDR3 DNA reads TGCGCCAGCAGCCAAGTGGACAGCGGGGCCAATGAGCAGTTCTTC. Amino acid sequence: CASSQVDSGANEQFF.